This T cell receptor (beta chain) derives from a study of T cell responses to AZD1222 COVID-19 vaccine. Study conclusions and caveats: Compared with day 0, the breadth and depth of the Spike-specific TCR repertoire rose significantly after two doses of AZD1222. Donors, mostly white British, included more females; clonal diversity was possibly underestimated.

The data were produced by immunoSEQ multiplex PCR, yet TCRdb's version contains in-frame clones alone and is incomplete. The sample shows approximately 94,000 clones, 87% of them seen only once. Notes on this clone: Its antigen is unidentified.

Trimming removed 5 bases at V and 6 bases at J, with 13 bases between. Germline lookup yields CDR1 PRHDT and CDR2 FYEKMQ (reference sequence). The CDR3 runs 13 residues. The starting material was peripheral blood, obtained on day 0 of MenACWY control vaccination. The chain recombines TRBV13 with TRBJ1-2; perhaps TRBD1 as D (5 bases). The clonotype comes from an adult in good health. CDR3 nucleotide sequence: TGTGCCAGCAGCCTTGTGGGGGTCGATGGCTACACCTTC. Its translation: CASSLVGVDGYTF.